This T cell receptor (beta chain) was retrieved from a study of shared clonotypes between healthy human individuals. Whole-study findings and limits: It was only blood that was sampled, and tissue repertoires likely differ.

The CDR3 covers 14 residues. In germline, CDR1 is ENHRY, CDR2 SYGVKD. V lost 6 bases, J lost 3 bases, and 4 bases stayed unmatched. In regard to this clone: Its antigen remains unknown.

Assay used: immunoSEQ multiplex PCR; TCRdb lists only in-frame clones, some missing. This table has approximately 2.4 million clones, approximately 94% appearing once. The gene calls are TRBV10-3 and TRBJ2-2, with TRBD2 matching over 7 bases. The sequence came from a man younger than 35 in good health. The specimen was naive CD4+ T cells sorted from blood. Subset in this sample: CD45RA+ positively selected. Written as DNA, the CDR3 is TGTGCCATCAGGCAGGGAGGGGACACCGGGGAGCTGTTTTTT. Protein sequence: CAIRQGGDTGELFF.